These T cell receptor beta chains were read from a single sample in a study of cytomegalovirus exposure and HLA in healthy donors. Clones were read by immunoSEQ multiplex PCR, and TCRdb kept only the in-frame ones, dropping some. The sample comprises 150,000 to 200,000 clones, over 70% of which are singletons, and roughly 7.4% rests with the top ten. Material for sequencing was PBMCs. These TCRs come from a male donor in good health and CMV-seropositive. CDR3s leave out the opening cysteine and the closing phenylalanine or tryptophan.

ASSVAGGSSYEQY | 13 | TRBJ2-7 | TRBV9
ASSQRETQGLFEQY | 14 | TRBJ2-7 | TRBV4-1
ASKGQINTGELF | 12 | TRBJ2-2 | TRBV19
ASSLGLAGSDTQY | 13 | TRBJ2-3 | TRBV7-3
ASGYPGRPGEQY | 12 | TRBJ2-7 | TRBV19
ASSFGTGNEKLF | 12 | TRBJ1-4 | TRBV5-6
ASSEAAGTGGEKLF | 14 | TRBJ1-4 | TRBV6-1
ASSVDGIGGYT | 11 | TRBJ1-2 | TRBV9
ASSLAGGPNNEQF | 13 | TRBJ2-1 | TRBV7-6
AWSRSNNEQF | 10 | TRBJ2-1 | TRBV30
ASSLFGQLAGGSGEQY | 16 | TRBJ2-7 | TRBV5-4
ASSLEGTGDSPLH | 13 | TRBJ1-6 | TRBV5-4
ASSHRAGGGPHLSSQY | 16 | TRBJ2-5 | TRBV4-3
ASSPSGGAKQY | 11 | TRBJ2-7 | TRBV7-6
ASSQSAGAGMNTEAF | 15 | TRBJ1-1 | TRBV4-1
AWSVRQGDSPLH | 12 | TRBJ1-6 | TRBV30
ASSYTGTLNTEAF | 13 | TRBJ1-1 | TRBV6-5
ASSSGLAGGPTDEQY | 15 | TRBJ2-7 | TRBV11-2
ASAKSGTAQETQY | 13 | TRBJ2-5 | TRBV12-5
ASSPYLSETTDTQY | 14 | TRBJ2-3 | TRBV9
ASSYSGQGNGYT | 12 | TRBJ1-2 | TRBV6-5
ASSAAGPGELF | 11 | TRBJ2-2 | TRBV2
ASSLDRGTGELF | 12 | TRBJ2-2 | TRBV5-6
ASSPRQGSTDTQY | 13 | TRBJ2-3 | TRBV18
ASSVDRDRETQY | 12 | TRBJ2-5 | TRBV7-2
ASTKTSGTPEEQF | 13 | TRBJ2-1 | TRBV7-8
ATRESGGGEYQETQY | 15 | TRBJ2-5 | TRBV15
ATEYEQY | 7 | TRBJ2-7 | TRBV5-8
AISQGLAVGEQF | 12 | TRBJ2-1 | TRBV10-3
ASSPDRGQPQH | 11 | TRBJ1-5 | TRBV6-5
ASSPIGTDTQY | 11 | TRBJ2-3 | TRBV10-2
ASLAASTDTQY | 11 | TRBJ2-3 | TRBV30
ASSGTGRAEAF | 11 | TRBJ1-1 | TRBV5-1
ASRTGQMNTGELF | 13 | TRBJ2-2 | TRBV27
ASSTFAGSNQPQH | 13 | TRBJ1-5 | TRBV6-1
ASKNREGSNQPQH | 13 | TRBJ1-5 | TRBV2
ASSLVVPNSYNSPLH | 15 | TRBJ1-6 | TRBV7-2
ASSPRQGKHSGYT | 13 | TRBJ1-2 | TRBV7-8
ASSFQGADTQY | 11 | TRBJ2-3 | TRBV19
ASSQVPRQASGDQPQH | 16 | TRBJ1-5 | TRBV4-1
ASSSGNSPLH | 10 | TRBJ1-6 | TRBV27
ASSEPGQGAQPQH | 13 | TRBJ1-5 | TRBV10-1
ASSHFRGVAGTGELF | 15 | TRBJ2-2 | TRBV14
ASRRRDKGTEAF | 12 | TRBJ1-1 | TRBV6-5
ASSVTGGIYEQY | 12 | TRBJ2-7 | TRBV6-5
ASNRQGGEKLF | 11 | TRBJ1-4 | TRBV7-9
ASSPGQGPRYEQY | 13 | TRBJ2-7 | TRBV4-3
ASGPVASYGYT | 11 | TRBJ1-2 | TRBV19
ASSVDTGKAF | 10 | TRBJ1-1 | TRBV9
ASSSQTPRGDSPLH | 14 | TRBJ1-6 | TRBV19
ASSYQRGRTDTQY | 13 | TRBJ2-3 | TRBV6-5
ASSPGDPSTDTQY | 13 | TRBJ2-3 | TRBV5-1
ASSGGRGPGNTIY | 13 | TRBJ1-3 | TRBV6-1
ASRVGGQPQH | 10 | TRBJ1-5 | TRBV6-5
ASSWTGPAYEQY | 12 | TRBJ2-7 | TRBV27
ASSLRRQVNNSPLH | 14 | TRBJ1-6 | TRBV7-2
ASSTDRAHNEKLF | 13 | TRBJ1-4 | TRBV6-6
ASSPQTDTQY | 10 | TRBJ2-3 | TRBV7-2
ASSLNTGPRTEAF | 13 | TRBJ1-1 | TRBV7-2
ASSDGVGNTEAF | 12 | TRBJ1-1 | TRBV6-4